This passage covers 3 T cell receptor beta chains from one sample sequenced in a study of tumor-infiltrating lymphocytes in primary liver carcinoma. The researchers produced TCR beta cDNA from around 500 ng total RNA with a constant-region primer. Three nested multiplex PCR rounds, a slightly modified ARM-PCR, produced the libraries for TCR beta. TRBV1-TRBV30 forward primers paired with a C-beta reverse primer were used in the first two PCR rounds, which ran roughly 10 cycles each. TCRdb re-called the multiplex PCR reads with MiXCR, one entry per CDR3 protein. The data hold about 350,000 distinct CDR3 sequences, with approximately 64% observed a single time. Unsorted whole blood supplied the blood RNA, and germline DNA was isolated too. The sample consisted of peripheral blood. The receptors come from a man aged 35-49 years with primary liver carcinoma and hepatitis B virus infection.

For the CDR3, the DNA is TGCAGCGTTTACGAACAGGAGATGGAGACCCAGTACTTC. Translating it yields CSVYEQEMETQYF. The chain has TRBV29-1 and TRBJ2-5, with D possibly matching TRBD1 (5 bases). The germline CDR1 and CDR2 sequences are SQVTM and ANQGSEA. V was clipped by 5 bases and J by 5 bases, with 15 bases between them. CDR3 size: 13 residues.

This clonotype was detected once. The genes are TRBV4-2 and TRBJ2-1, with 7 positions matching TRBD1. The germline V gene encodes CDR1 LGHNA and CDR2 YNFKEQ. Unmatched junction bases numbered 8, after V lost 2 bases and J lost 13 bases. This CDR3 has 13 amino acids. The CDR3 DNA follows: TGTGCCAGCAGCCAATCCGACAGGGAAGTTCAGTTCTTC. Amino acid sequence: CASSQSDREVQFF.

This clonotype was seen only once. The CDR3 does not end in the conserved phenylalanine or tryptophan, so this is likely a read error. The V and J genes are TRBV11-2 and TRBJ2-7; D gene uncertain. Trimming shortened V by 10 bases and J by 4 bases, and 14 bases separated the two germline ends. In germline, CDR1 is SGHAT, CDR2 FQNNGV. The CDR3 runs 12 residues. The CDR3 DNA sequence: TGTGCCACCGAGGCGTCCTCTTACGAGCAGTACCTC. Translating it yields CATEASSYEQYL.